Included here is one TCR beta chain sequence, with context. Antigen unknown. Sequenced by immunoSEQ multiplex PCR; TCRdb stores in-frame clones only, minus some. The sample shows roughly 410,000 clones, 90% to 98% of them seen only once. The sample originates from a study of shared clonotypes between healthy human individuals. The overall study: Per-donor plates numbered three CD4 naive, three CD4 memory, two CD8 naive and one CD8 memory.

Study-wide results and limits: Richness estimates generally favored naive over memory subsets. Few donors limited the genetic and exposure-history diversity represented.

There were only Caucasian adults among the donors, and all lived in Nashville, Tennessee. Sequenced input: memory CD8+ T cells sorted from blood. Subset noted: CD45RO+ cells pooled with CCR7-negative TemRA cells. This TCR was sampled from a man under 40 in good health.

This CDR3 is CSVGLAGTYEQYF. The CDR3 DNA sequence: TGCAGCGTTGGACTAGCGGGAACGTACGAGCAGTACTTC. The chain is built from TRBV29-1 and TRBJ2-7; 11 positions agree with TRBD2. Germline V lookup: CDR1 SQVTM, CDR2 ANQGSEA. The CDR3 runs 13 residues. With 4 bases clipped from V and 4 bases from J, the junction kept 3 bases outside the gene matches.